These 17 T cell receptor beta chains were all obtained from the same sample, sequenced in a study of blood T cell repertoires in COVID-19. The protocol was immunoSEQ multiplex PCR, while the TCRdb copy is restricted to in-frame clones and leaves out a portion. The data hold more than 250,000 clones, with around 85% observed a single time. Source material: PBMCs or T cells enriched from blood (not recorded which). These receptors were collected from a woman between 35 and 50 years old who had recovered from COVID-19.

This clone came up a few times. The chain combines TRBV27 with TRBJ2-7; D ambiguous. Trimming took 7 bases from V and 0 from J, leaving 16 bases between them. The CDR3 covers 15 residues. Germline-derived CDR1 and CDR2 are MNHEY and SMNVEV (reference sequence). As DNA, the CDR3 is TGTGCCAGCAAGTCGGGTCGCCCGAGCTCCTACGAGCAGTACTTC. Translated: CASKSGRPSSYEQYF.

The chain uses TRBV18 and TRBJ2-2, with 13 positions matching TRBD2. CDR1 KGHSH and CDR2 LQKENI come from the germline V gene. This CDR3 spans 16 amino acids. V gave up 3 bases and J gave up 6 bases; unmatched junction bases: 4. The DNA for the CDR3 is TGTGCCAGCTCACCGAGACTAGCGGGAGGCCCCGGGGAGCTGTTTTTT. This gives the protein CASSPRLAGGPGELFF.

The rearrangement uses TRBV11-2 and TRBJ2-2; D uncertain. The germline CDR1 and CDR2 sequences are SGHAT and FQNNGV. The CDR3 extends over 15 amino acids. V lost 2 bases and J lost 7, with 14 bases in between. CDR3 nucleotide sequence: TGTGCCAGCAGCTTATCTCCTTTAGTAGTCGGGGAGCTGTTTTTT. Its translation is CASSLSPLVVGELFF.

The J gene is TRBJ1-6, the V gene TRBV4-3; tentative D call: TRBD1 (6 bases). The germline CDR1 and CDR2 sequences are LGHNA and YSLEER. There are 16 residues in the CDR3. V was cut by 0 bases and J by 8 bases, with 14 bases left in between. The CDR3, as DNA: TGCGCCAGCAGCCAAGAGCCGGGGGGGGCATATTCACCCCTCCACTTT. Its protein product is CASSQEPGGAYSPLHF.

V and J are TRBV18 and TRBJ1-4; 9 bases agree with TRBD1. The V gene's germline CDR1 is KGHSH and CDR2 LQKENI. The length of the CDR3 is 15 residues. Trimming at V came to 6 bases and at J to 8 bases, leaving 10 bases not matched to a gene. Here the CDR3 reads CASSPTGGGQEKLFF. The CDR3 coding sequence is TGTGCCAGCTCTCCGACAGGGGGAGGGCAAGAAAAACTGTTTTTT.

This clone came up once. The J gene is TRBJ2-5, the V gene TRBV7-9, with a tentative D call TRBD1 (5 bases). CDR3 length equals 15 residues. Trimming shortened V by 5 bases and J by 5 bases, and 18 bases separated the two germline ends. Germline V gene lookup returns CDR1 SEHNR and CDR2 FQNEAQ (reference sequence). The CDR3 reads CASSPTRTRFETQYF. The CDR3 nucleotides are TGTGCCAGCAGCCCAACCCGGACAAGGTTTGAGACCCAGTACTTC.

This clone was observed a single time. The CDR3 is CASSLDIGAYNEQFF. The CDR3 nucleotides are TGTGCCAGCAGCTTAGACATAGGGGCTTACAATGAGCAGTTCTTC. The chain joins TRBV7-9 to TRBJ2-1; D possibly corresponds to TRBD1 (5 bases). This CDR3 has 15 amino acids. Germline CDR1 and CDR2: SEHNR and FQNEAQ (reference sequence). V shed 1 base and J shed 4 bases, with 11 bases lying between them.

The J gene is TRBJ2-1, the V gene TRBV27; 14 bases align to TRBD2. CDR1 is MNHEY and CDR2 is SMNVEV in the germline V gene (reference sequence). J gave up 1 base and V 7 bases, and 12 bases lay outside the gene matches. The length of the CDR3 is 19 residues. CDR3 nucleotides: TGTGCCAGCACTCGGAGGGGACTAGCGGGAGTATTGTCCTACAATGAGCAGTTCTTC. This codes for CASTRRGLAGVLSYNEQFF.

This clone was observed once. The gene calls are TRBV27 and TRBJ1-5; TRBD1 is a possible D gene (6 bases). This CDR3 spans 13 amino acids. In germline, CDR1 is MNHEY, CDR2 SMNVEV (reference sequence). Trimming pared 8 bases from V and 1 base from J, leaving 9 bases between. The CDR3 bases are TGTGCCAGCCGCAGGGGAAGCAATCAGCCCCAGCATTTT. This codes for CASRRGSNQPQHF.

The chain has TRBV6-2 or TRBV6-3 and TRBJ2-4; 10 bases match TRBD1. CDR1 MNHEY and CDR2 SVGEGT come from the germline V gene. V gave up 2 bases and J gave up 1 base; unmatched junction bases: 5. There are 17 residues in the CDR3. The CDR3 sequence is CASSYQRGQGAKNIQYF. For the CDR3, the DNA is TGTGCCAGCAGTTACCAAAGGGGACAGGGGGCCAAAAACATTCAGTACTTC.

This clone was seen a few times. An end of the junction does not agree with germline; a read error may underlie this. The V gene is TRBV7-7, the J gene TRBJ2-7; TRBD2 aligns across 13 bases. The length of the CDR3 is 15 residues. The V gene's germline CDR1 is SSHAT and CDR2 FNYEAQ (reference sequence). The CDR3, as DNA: TGTGCTAGCAGCTCCGGACTAGCGGGAGTAAGGGAGCAGTACTTC. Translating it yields CASSSGLAGVREQYF.

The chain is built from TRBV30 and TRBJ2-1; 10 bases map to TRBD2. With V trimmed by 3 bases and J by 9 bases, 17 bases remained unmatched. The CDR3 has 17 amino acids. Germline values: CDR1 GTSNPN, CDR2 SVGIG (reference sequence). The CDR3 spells CAWSREASGSKRGEQFF. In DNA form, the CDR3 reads TGTGCCTGGAGCAGGGAGGCTAGCGGGAGTAAACGCGGTGAGCAGTTCTTC.

The CDR3 region is CASSIGTPNYGYTF. The CDR3 DNA follows: TGTGCCAGTAGTATTGGGACACCTAACTATGGCTACACCTTC. The genes are TRBV19 and TRBJ1-2, with a tentative D call TRBD1 (6 bases). The germline V and J ends were trimmed by 3 bases and 0 bases, with 8 bases remaining between them. The germline CDR1 and CDR2 sequences are LNHDA and SQIVND (reference sequence). The CDR3 totals 14 residues.

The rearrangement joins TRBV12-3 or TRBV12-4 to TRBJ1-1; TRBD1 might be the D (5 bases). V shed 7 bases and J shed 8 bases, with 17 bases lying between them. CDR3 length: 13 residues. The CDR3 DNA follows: TGTGCCAGCAATTACGACAGACGGGGGGAAGCTTTCTTT. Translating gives CASNYDRRGEAFF.

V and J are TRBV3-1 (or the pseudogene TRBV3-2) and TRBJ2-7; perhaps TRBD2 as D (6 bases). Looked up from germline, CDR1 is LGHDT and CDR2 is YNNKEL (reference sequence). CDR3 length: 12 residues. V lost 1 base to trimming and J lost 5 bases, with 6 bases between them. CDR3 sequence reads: CASSQGGDEQYF. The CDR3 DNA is TGTGCCAGCAGCCAAGGGGGGGACGAGCAGTACTTC.

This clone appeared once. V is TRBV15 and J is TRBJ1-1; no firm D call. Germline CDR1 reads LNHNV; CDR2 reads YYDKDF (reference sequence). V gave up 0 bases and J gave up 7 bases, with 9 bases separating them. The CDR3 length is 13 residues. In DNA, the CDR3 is TGTGCCACCAGCAGAGACGGAGTGGGTGAAGCTTTCTTT. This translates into CATSRDGVGEAFF. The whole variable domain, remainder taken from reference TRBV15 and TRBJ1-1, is DAMVIQNPRYQVTQFGKPVTLSCSQTLNHNVMYWYQQKSSQAPKLLFHYYDKDFNNEADTPDNFQSRRPNTSFCFLDIRSPGLGDTAMYLCATSRDGVGEAFFGQGTRLTVV.

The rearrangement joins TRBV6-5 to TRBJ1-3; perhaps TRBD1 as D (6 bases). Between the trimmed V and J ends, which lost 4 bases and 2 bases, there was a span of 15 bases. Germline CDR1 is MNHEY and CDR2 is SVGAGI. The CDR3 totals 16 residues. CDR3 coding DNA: TGTGCCAGCAGTTCTACACAGGGTTTTGCTGGAAACACCATATATTTT. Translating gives CASSSTQGFAGNTIYF.